The present T cell receptor (beta chain) was sequenced within a study of tumor-infiltrating lymphocytes in primary liver carcinoma. Study as a whole: Sample yields, roughly 3.65 to 7.13 million productive TCRbeta reads, were similar across the tissue types.

Co-extraction yielded RNA and DNA from approximately 20-30 mg of unsorted bulk tissue. These patients lived with chronic HBV infection and had never been treated. Concerning this clonotype itself: Sequence at one end of the junction differs from germline and may be a read error.

Looked up from germline, CDR1 is MNHEY and CDR2 is SVGAGI. CDR3 size: 15 residues. Using a constant-region primer together with ProtoScript II reverse transcriptase, TCR beta cDNA was made from 450 to 600 ng of total RNA. ARM-PCR, slightly modified, supplied the TCR beta libraries through three nested multiplex PCR rounds. The first two PCR rounds, roughly 9 cycles each, used TRBV1-TRBV30 forward primers and a C-beta reverse primer. Using its own MiXCR run on the multiplex PCR reads, TCRdb lists one record per CDR3 protein. Of some 25,000 distinct CDR3 sequences in the sample, roughly 80% were seen once.

The source material was liver tumor tissue from sampling region 3. Subset described: tumor region T3, left-lateral pole. This clonotype originated in a man aged 35 to 55 with primary liver carcinoma and hepatitis B virus infection. The chain joins TRBV6-5 to TRBJ2-3; 9 nucleotides line up with TRBD1. The CDR3: CASNGQGRSTDTQFF. The CDR3 DNA follows: TGCGCCAGCAATGGACAGGGGCGGAGCACAGATACGCAGTTTTTT.